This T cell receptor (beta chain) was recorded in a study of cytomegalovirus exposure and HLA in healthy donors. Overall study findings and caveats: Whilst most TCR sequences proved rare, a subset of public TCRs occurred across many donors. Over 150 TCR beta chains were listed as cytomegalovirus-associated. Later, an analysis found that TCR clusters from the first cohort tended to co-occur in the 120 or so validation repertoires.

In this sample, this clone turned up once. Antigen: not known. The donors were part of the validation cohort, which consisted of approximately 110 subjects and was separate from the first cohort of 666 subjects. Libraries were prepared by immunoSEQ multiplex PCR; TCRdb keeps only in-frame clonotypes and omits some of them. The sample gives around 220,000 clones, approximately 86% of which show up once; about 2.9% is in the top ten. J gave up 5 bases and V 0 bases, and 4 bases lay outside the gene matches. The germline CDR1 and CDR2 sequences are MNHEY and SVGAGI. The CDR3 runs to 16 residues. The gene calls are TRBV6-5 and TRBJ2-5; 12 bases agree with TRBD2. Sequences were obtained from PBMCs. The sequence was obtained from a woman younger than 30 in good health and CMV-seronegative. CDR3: CASSYSTSGSMETQYF. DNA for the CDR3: TGTGCCAGCAGTTACTCGACTAGCGGGAGTATGGAGACCCAGTACTTC.